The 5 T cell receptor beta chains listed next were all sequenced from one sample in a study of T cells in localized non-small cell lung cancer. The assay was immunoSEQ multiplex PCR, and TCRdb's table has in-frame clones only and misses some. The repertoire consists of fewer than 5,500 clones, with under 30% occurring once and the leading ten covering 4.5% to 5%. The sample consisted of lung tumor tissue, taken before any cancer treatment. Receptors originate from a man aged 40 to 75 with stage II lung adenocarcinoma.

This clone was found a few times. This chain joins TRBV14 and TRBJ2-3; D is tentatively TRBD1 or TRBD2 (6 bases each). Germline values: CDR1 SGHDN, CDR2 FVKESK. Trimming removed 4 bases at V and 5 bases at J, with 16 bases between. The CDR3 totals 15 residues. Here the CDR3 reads CASSPGAAGGDTQYF. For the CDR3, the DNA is TGTGCCAGCAGCCCGGGGGCGGCAGGAGGAGATACGCAGTATTTT.

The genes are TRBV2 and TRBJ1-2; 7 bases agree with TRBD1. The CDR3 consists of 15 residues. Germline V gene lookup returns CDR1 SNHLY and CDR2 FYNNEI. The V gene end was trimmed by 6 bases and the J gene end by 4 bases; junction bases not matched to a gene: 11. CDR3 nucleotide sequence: TGTGCCAGCAGCCCCCGGGACAGCACGATCTATGGCTACACCTTC. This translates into CASSPRDSTIYGYTF. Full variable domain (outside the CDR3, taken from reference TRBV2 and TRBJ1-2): EPEVTQTPSHQVTQMGQEVILRCVPISNHLYFYWYRQILGQKVEFLVSFYNNEISEKSEIFDDQFSVERPDGSNFTLKIRSTKLEDSAMYFCASSPRDSTIYGYTFGSGTRLTVV.

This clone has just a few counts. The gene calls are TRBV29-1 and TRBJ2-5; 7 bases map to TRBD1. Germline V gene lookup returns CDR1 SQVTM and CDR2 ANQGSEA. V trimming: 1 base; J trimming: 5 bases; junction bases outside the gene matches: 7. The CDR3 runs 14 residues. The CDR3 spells CSVEGVRGRETQYF. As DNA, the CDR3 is TGCAGCGTTGAAGGTGTAAGGGGGCGGGAGACCCAGTACTTC. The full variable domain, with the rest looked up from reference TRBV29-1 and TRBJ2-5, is SAVISQKPSRDICQRGTSLTIQCQVDSQVTMMFWYRQQPGQSLTLIATANQGSEATYESGFVIDKFPISRPNLTFSTLTVSNMSPEDSSIYLCSVEGVRGRETQYFGPGTRLLVL.

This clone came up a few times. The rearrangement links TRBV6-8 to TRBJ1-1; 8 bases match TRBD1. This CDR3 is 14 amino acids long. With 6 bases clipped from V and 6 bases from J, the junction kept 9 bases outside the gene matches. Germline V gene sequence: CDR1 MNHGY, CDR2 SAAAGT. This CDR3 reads CASRNRDRTSEAFF. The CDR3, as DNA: TGTGCCAGCAGGAACCGGGACAGGACCTCTGAAGCTTTCTTT.

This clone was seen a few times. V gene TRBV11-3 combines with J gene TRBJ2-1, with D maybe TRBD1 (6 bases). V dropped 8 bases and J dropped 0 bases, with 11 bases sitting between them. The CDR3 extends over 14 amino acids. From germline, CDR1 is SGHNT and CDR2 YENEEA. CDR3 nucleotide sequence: TGTGCCAGCGGGGGCGCGAGCTCCTACAATGAGCAGTTCTTC. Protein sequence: CASGGASSYNEQFF.